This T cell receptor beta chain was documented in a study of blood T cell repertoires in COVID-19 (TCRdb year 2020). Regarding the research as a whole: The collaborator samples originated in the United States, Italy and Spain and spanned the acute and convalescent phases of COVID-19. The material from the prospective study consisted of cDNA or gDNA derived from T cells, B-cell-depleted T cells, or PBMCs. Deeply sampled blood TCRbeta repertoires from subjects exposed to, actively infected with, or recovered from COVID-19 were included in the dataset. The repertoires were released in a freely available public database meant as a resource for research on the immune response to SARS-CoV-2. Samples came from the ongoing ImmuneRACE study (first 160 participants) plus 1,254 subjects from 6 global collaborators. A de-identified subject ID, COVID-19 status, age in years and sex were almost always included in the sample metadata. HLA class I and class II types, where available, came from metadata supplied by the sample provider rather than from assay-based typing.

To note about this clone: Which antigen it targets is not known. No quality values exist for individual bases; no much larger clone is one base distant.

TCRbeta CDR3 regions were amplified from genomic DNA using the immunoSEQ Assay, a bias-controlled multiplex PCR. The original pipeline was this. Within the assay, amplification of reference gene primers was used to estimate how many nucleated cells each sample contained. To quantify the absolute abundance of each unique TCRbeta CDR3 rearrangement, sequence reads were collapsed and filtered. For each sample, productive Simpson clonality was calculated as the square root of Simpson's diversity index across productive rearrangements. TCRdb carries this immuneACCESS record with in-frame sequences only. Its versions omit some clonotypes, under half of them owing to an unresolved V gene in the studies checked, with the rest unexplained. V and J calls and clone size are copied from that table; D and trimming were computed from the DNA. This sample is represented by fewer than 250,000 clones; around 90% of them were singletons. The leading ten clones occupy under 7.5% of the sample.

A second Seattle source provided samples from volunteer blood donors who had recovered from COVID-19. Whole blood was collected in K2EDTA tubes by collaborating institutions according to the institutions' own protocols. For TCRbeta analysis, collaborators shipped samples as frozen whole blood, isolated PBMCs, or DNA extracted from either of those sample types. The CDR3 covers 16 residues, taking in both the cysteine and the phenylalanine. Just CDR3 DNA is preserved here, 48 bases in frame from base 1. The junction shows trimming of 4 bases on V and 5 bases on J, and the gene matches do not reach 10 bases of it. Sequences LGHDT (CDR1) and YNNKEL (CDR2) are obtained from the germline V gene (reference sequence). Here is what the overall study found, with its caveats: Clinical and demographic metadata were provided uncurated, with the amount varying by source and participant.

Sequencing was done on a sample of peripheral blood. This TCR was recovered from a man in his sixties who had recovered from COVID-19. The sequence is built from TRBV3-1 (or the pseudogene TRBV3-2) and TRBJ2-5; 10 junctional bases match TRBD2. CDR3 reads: CASSRRTSGERETQYF. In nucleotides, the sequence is TGTGCCAGCAGCCGAAGGACTAGCGGAGAGAGGGAGACCCAGTACTTC.